This TCR beta chain was sequenced in a study of blood T cell repertoires in COVID-19. As for the study in general: From T cells, B-cell-depleted T cells, or PBMCs came the material, which was cDNA or gDNA.

There are 14 residues in the CDR3. Between the trimmed V and J ends, which lost 0 bases and 5 bases, there was a span of 12 bases. Germline assignment: CDR1 SGHNT and CDR2 YYREEE (reference sequence). The repertoire was sequenced with immunoSEQ multiplex PCR; TCRdb's copy has only in-frame clones and lacks some. This table has 55,000 to 70,000 clones, around 87% appearing once. The sample consisted of peripheral blood. The chain has TRBV5-4 and TRBJ2-7; weak D call: TRBD2 (6 bases). The TCR was taken from a man between 60 and 70 years old with active or convalescent COVID-19. The CDR3: CASSLGGRRDEQYF. The CDR3 coding sequence is TGTGCCAGCAGCTTGGGGGGGAGGAGGGACGAGCAGTACTTC.